This is a list of T cell receptor beta chains from one sample in a study of control samples from healthy donors and cancer patients. This table comes from immunoSEQ multiplex PCR, and its TCRdb copy is limited to in-frame clones, with some not included. The table lists 150,000 to 200,000 clones, about 91% of them singletons. Material for sequencing was blood. The receptors originated from a woman aged 35 to 49 in good health. The CDR3 runs from the conserved cysteine through the conserved F or W. D genes are given only for firm matches. Only some rows state a clone size, as once, few, many or a class for expanded clones.

v_gene	d_gene	len	j_gene	abundance	CDR3aa	CDR3nt
TRBV3-1/TRBV3-2	TRBD2	16	TRBJ2-1	-	CASSPQGLAGGNEQFF	TGTGCCAGCAGCCCCCAGGGACTAGCGGGGGGAAATGAGCAGTTCTTC
TRBV2	-	15	TRBJ1-6	-	CASSEFRDRYSPLHF	TGTGCCAGCAGTGAATTCCGGGACCGATATTCACCCCTCCACTTT
TRBV10-3	-	10	TRBJ1-1	-	CAAGGTEAFF	TGTGCCGCGGGGGGCACTGAAGCTTTCTTT
TRBV5-5	-	14	TRBJ1-2	-	CASLPGLLIYGYTF	TGTGCCAGCCTCCCCGGGCTCCTGATCTATGGCTACACCTTC
TRBV7-2	-	12	TRBJ2-2	-	CASSTVGGELFF	TGTGCCAGCAGCACAGTCGGCGGGGAGCTGTTTTTT
TRBV5-1	TRBD1	14	TRBJ1-3	-	CASSTGQGVDTIYF	TGCGCCAGCAGCACGGGACAGGGGGTGGACACCATATATTTT
TRBV7-9	-	14	TRBJ1-2	-	CASSTPGQGNGYTF	TGTGCCAGCAGCACGCCGGGGCAGGGGAATGGCTACACCTTC
TRBV27	-	14	TRBJ2-2	once	CASSLGASTGELFF	TGTGCCAGCAGTTTGGGGGCCTCCACCGGGGAGCTGTTTTTT
TRBV11-3	-	12	TRBJ1-5	once	CASPGSIAPQHF	TGTGCCAGCCCCGGTTCCATCGCGCCCCAGCATTTT
TRBV4-1	TRBD1	17	TRBJ2-7	-	CASSQDTIRGYSYEQYF	TGCGCCAGCAGCCAAGATACGATCAGGGGGTACTCCTACGAGCAGTACTTC
TRBV6-6	-	11	TRBJ1-2	-	CASSYRVGYTF	TGTGCCAGCAGTTACCGGGTAGGCTACACCTTC
TRBV9	-	12	TRBJ1-3	-	CASSHSGNTIYF	TGTGCCAGCAGCCACTCTGGAAACACCATATATTTT
TRBV3-1/TRBV3-2	TRBD1	13	TRBJ1-2	once	CASSQNRGEGYTF	TGTGCCAGCAGCCAGAACAGGGGAGAGGGCTACACCTTC
TRBV28	-	15	TRBJ1-4	-	CASSSEGDGDEKLFF	TGTGCCAGCAGTTCAGAGGGGGACGGGGACGAAAAACTGTTTTTT
TRBV12-3/TRBV12-4	-	13	TRBJ2-7	once	CASSFRGYDEQYF	TGTGCCAGCAGTTTCAGGGGTTACGACGAGCAGTACTTC
TRBV7-3	-	14	TRBJ1-5	-	CASSLTGGDQPQHF	TGTGCCAGCAGCTTAACTGGGGGAGATCAGCCCCAGCATTTT
TRBV14	-	14	TRBJ1-2	-	CASSQDLANYGYTF	TGTGCCAGCAGCCAAGATCTCGCAAACTATGGCTACACCTTC
TRBV7-2	-	14	TRBJ2-7	-	CASSLEGRGNEQYF	TGTGCCAGCAGCTTAGAAGGCAGGGGAAACGAGCAGTACTTC
TRBV6-5	-	15	TRBJ1-5	-	CASSRTVDSNQPQHF	TGTGCCAGCAGTAGGACAGTCGATAGCAATCAGCCCCAGCATTTT
TRBV10-3	TRBD2	16	TRBJ2-1	-	CAISESWIGGGREQFF	TGTGCCATCAGTGAGTCGTGGATCGGGGGGGGACGGGAGCAGTTCTTC
TRBV11-3	-	17	TRBJ1-5	few	CASSSPGSCTRNQPQHF	TGTGCCAGCAGCTCCCCGGGCTCCTGCACGCGCAATCAGCCCCAGCATTTT
TRBV28	TRBD1	16	TRBJ1-2	-	CASSSLSTGANYGYTF	TGTGCCAGCAGTTCCCTTTCGACAGGGGCTAACTATGGCTACACCTTC
TRBV19	-	14	TRBJ1-4	-	CASSWPGMDEKLFF	TGTGCCAGTAGTTGGCCAGGGATGGATGAAAAACTGTTTTTT
TRBV23-1	-	15	TRBJ1-4	once	CASRSGWGENEKLFF	TGCGCCAGCAGGTCCGGATGGGGAGAGAATGAAAAACTGTTTTTT
TRBV7-8	-	15	TRBJ2-7	-	CASSFRGAEPYEQYF	TGTGCCAGCAGCTTTCGCGGGGCAGAACCCTACGAGCAGTACTTC
TRBV5-1	TRBD1	13	TRBJ2-5	-	CASSGTGVETQYF	TGCGCCAGCAGCGGGACAGGGGTCGAGACCCAGTACTTC
TRBV27	TRBD1	14	TRBJ2-5	once	CASSSPDREETQYF	TGTGCCAGCAGTTCCCCAGACAGGGAAGAGACCCAGTACTTC
TRBV18	-	14	TRBJ1-5	many	CASSEGSGNQPQHF	TGTGCCAGCTCAGAGGGTTCGGGCAATCAGCCCCAGCATTTT
TRBV2	-	13	TRBJ2-2	-	CASSERVTGELFF	TGTGCCAGCAGTGAGCGGGTGACCGGGGAGCTGTTTTTT
TRBV19	-	16	TRBJ1-5	-	CASSTLGALGNQPQHF	TGTGCCAGTAGCACTTTGGGAGCCCTTGGGAATCAGCCCCAGCATTTT
TRBV7-9	-	13	TRBJ1-1	-	CASSLWGDNEAFF	TGTGCCAGCAGCTTGTGGGGAGATAATGAAGCTTTCTTT
TRBV18	-	14	TRBJ1-5	-	CASSPQGSNQPQHF	TGTGCCAGCTCACCCCAAGGCTCCAATCAGCCCCAGCATTTT
TRBV2	-	15	TRBJ2-1	-	CASSLEAGSGNEQFF	TGTGCCAGCAGTCTAGAGGCAGGAAGCGGGAATGAGCAGTTCTTC
TRBV7-9	-	12	TRBJ2-1	-	CAPTTPYNEQFF	TGTGCCCCGACTACTCCCTACAATGAGCAGTTCTTC
TRBV5-6	-	15	TRBJ2-7	-	CASSLAGTEEYEQYF	TGTGCCAGCAGCTTGGCCGGGACCGAAGAATACGAGCAGTACTTC
TRBV13	-	12	TRBJ2-4	-	CASSLGSGPSLF	TGTGCCAGCAGCTTAGGCTCCGGGCCCTCTCTCTTC
TRBV3-1/TRBV3-2	TRBD1	17	TRBJ1-2	-	CASSPPYGTGGARGYTF	TGTGCCAGCAGCCCACCTTATGGGACAGGGGGGGCGAGGGGCTACACCTTC
TRBV9	-	13	TRBJ1-1	-	CASSGGEYTEAFF	TGTGCCAGCAGCGGAGGGGAGTACACTGAAGCTTTCTTT
TRBV6-5	-	12	TRBJ2-1	-	CASSIVPGEQFF	TGTGCCAGCAGCATCGTACCGGGGGAGCAGTTCTTC
TRBV5-4	-	13	TRBJ1-2	once	CASSAHGADGYTF	TGTGCCAGCAGCGCTCACGGGGCGGATGGCTACACCTTC
TRBV5-6	-	15	TRBJ2-7	-	CASSYPDRDTYEQYF	TGTGCCAGCAGCTACCCGGACAGAGACACCTACGAGCAGTACTTC
TRBV2	-	13	TRBJ2-5	-	CASSSEGSETQYF	TGTGCCAGCAGTTCTGAGGGTTCTGAGACCCAGTACTTC
TRBV4-1	-	14	TRBJ1-2	-	CARSRPGEGYGYTF	TGCGCCCGCAGCCGGCCCGGGGAGGGCTATGGCTACACCTTC
TRBV7-2	-	14	TRBJ1-2	-	CASSLGRGTYGYTF	TGTGCCAGCAGCTTAGGCAGGGGAACCTATGGCTACACCTTC
TRBV27	TRBD2	16	TRBJ2-3	-	CASSGTSGGRTDTQYF	TGTGCCAGCAGTGGGACTAGCGGGGGGCGGACAGATACGCAGTATTTT
TRBV12-5	-	17	TRBJ2-5	-	CASGLGLQGRQQETQYF	TGTGCTAGTGGTTTGGGGCTACAGGGACGGCAACAAGAGACCCAGTACTTC
TRBV7-8	-	15	TRBJ1-1	-	CASSRTGRRNTEAFF	TGTGCCAGCAGCCGGACGGGGCGGCGTAACACTGAAGCTTTCTTT
TRBV3-1/TRBV3-2	-	14	TRBJ2-5	-	CASSQEVAGETQYF	TGTGCCAGCAGCCAAGAGGTGGCTGGGGAGACCCAGTACTTC
TRBV6-5	-	12	TRBJ2-7	-	CASRPTGYEQYF	TGTGCCAGCCGCCCGACAGGCTACGAGCAGTACTTC
TRBV7-9	TRBD1	15	TRBJ1-1	once	CASSTPGQRPTEAFF	TGTGCCAGCAGCACTCCGGGACAGAGACCCACTGAAGCTTTCTTT
TRBV11-2	TRBD1	12	TRBJ1-2	-	CASSLGTGGYTF	TGTGCCAGCAGCTTAGGGACAGGGGGCTACACCTTC
TRBV5-4	-	14	TRBJ1-2	-	CASSGIQVNYGYTF	TGTGCCAGCAGCGGAATACAGGTTAACTATGGCTACACCTTC
TRBV5-1	-	14	TRBJ2-7	-	CASSLGGLLYEQYF	TGCGCCAGCAGCTTGGGGGGCCTGCTCTACGAGCAGTACTTC
TRBV6-5	TRBD1	15	TRBJ1-2	-	CASRTYQGAPGGYTF	TGTGCCAGCAGAACGTACCAGGGGGCGCCGGGGGGCTACACCTTC
TRBV5-6	-	13	TRBJ1-6	-	CASSRLTLPPLHF	TGTGCCAGCAGCCGCCTGACCCTACCACCCCTCCACTTT
TRBV21-1	-	8	TRBJ1-2	-	CARYGYTF	TGTGCCAGGTATGGCTACACCTTC
TRBV6-1	TRBD1	14	TRBJ1-1	-	CASIRGTGGSEAFF	TGTGCCAGCATTCGGGGGACAGGGGGCTCTGAAGCTTTCTTT
TRBV16	-	17	TRBJ2-7	once	CASSQSGGHIRAYEQYF	TGTGCCAGCAGCCAATCGGGCGGCCATATAAGGGCCTACGAGCAGTACTTC
TRBV5-1	-	15	TRBJ2-3	-	CASSPSGGSPDTQYF	TGCGCCAGCAGCCCTTCGGGGGGCAGCCCAGATACGCAGTATTTT
TRBV27	-	14	TRBJ2-1	-	CASSSGSSGNEQFF	TGTGCCAGCAGTTCCGGGTCTAGTGGCAATGAGCAGTTCTTC